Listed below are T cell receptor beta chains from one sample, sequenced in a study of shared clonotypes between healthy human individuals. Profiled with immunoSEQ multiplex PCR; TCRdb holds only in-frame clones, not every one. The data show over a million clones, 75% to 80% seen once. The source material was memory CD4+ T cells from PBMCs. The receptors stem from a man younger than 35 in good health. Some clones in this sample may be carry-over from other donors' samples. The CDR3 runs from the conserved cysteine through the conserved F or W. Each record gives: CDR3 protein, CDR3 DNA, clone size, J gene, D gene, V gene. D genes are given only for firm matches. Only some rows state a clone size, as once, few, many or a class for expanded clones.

CASSQEAAGQGARKLFF TGCGCCAGCAGCCAAGAGGCGGCGGGACAGGGGGCAAGAAAACTGTTTTTT - TRBJ1-4 TRBD1 TRBV4-3
CASSLRSSNTGELFF TGCGCCAGCAGCTTAAGGAGCTCGAACACCGGGGAGCTGTTTTTT - TRBJ2-2 - TRBV5-1
CASSPGQGIYEQYF TGTGCCAGCAGCCCGGGACAGGGGATATACGAGCAGTACTTC - TRBJ2-7 TRBD1 TRBV6-6
CASTPNRDSLINEQFF TGTGCCAGCACCCCGAACCGGGACAGCTTAATCAATGAGCAGTTCTTC few TRBJ2-1 TRBD1 TRBV27
CASSEELVKYRETQYF TGTGCCAGCAGTGAGGAACTAGTAAAATATCGAGAGACCCAGTACTTC once TRBJ2-5 - TRBV2
CASSPSHRGLPDTQYF TGCGCCAGCAGCCCCTCCCACAGGGGGTTGCCAGATACGCAGTATTTT once TRBJ2-3 TRBD1 TRBV5-1
CASTPRLALQETQYF TGTGCCAGTACCCCAAGACTAGCTCTACAAGAGACCCAGTACTTC - TRBJ2-5 TRBD2 TRBV19
CASTFLAGAPDTQYF TGCGCCAGCACCTTTTTAGCGGGAGCGCCAGATACGCAGTATTTT - TRBJ2-3 TRBD2 TRBV5-1
CASSLGAQGAGYEQYF TGCGCCAGCAGCTTGGGAGCCCAGGGGGCGGGATACGAGCAGTACTTC - TRBJ2-7 TRBD1 TRBV5-1
CASGGQGLYEQYF TGCGCCAGCGGGGGACAGGGGCTCTACGAGCAGTACTTC - TRBJ2-7 TRBD1 TRBV5-1
CASSSLAVGAEQFF TGTGCCAGCAGCTCTCTAGCTGTTGGCGCTGAGCAGTTCTTC - TRBJ2-1 - TRBV5-8
CASSPGTVIYEQYF TGTGCCAGCAGCCCAGGGACAGTTATCTACGAGCAGTACTTC few TRBJ2-7 TRBD1 TRBV7-2
CASSVLRTEETQYF TGTGCCAGCAGTGTATTAAGGACAGAGGAGACCCAGTACTTC many TRBJ2-5 - TRBV6-1
CASSSYSYEQYF TGTGCCAGCAGTTCATATTCGTACGAGCAGTACTTC once TRBJ2-7 - TRBV28
CASSPGFGVRNYGYTF TGTGCCAGCAGTCCTGGTTTCGGGGTGAGAAACTATGGCTACACCTTC - TRBJ1-2 - TRBV5-4
CASSVGSGLAVDTQYF TGTGCCAGCAGCGTAGGCTCGGGACTAGCGGTAGATACGCAGTATTTT once TRBJ2-3 TRBD2 TRBV9